The entry that follows covers one TCR beta chain sequence. In the original analysis: Estimates of nucleated cell counts were drawn from the amplification of reference gene primers. Some clones are missing from TCRdb's copy, which holds only in-frame ones; the method was immunoSEQ multiplex PCR. V and J calls plus clone size are reproduced from that table; the DNA served to infer D and trimming. The profile covers around 77,000 clones, with about 81% appearing a single time and over 15% taken by the ten largest. In germline, CDR1 is MNHEY, CDR2 SVGAGI. There are 12 residues in the CDR3. The V and J ends lost 6 bases and 5 bases respectively, with 8 bases between them. The entry originates in a study of blood T cell repertoires in COVID-19. Background on the study: The United States, Italy and Spain supplied acute and convalescent COVID-19 samples. PBMCs, B-cell-depleted T cells, or T cells were the source of the cDNA or gDNA that made up the material.

The specimen sequenced was peripheral blood. The genes are TRBV6-5 and TRBJ1-3, with D maybe TRBD1 (6 bases). The receptor comes from a human donor in a cohort sampled during active COVID-19. CDR3 bases: TGTGCCAGCAGAACAGGGCGAAACACCATATATTTT. It yields the protein CASRTGRNTIYF.